Listed below are T cell receptor beta chains from one sample, sequenced in a study of cytomegalovirus exposure and HLA in healthy donors. Generated by immunoSEQ multiplex PCR, the TCRdb table keeps only in-frame clones and is missing some. The sample holds 100,000 to 120,000 clones, around 78% seen once. Sequenced material: PBMCs. The receptors derive from a woman in her 30s in good health and CMV-seronegative. Each CDR3 is given without its conserved first and last residue. The order of the fields is J gene, D gene, V gene, CDR3 protein. The D gene is left open where the match is weak.

>TRBJ2-2|TRBD1|TRBV15
ATSRDRRTGELF
>TRBJ2-7|-|TRBV19
ASSWANHEQY
>TRBJ1-5|-|TRBV14
ASSQAGGNQPQH
>TRBJ1-1|-|TRBV6-5
ASSSDLTNTEAF
>TRBJ2-3|TRBD2|TRBV10-1
ASSGVSGRFTDTQY
>TRBJ1-5|-|TRBV4-3
ASSQDRYSNQPQH
>TRBJ2-3|TRBD1|TRBV7-2
ASSRQGSSTDTQY
>TRBJ2-3|TRBD2|TRBV29-1
SVGRTSGGPTDTQY
>TRBJ1-2|-|TRBV30
AWSEMGSRN
>TRBJ1-5|-|TRBV7-8
ASSLGSGTNNQPQH
>TRBJ2-2|TRBD2|TRBV4-3
ASSQDSIVGGGEYTGELF
>TRBJ1-6|TRBD1|TRBV7-2
ASSSQGFLSLH
>TRBJ1-5|-|TRBV6-1
ASSEDRGQPQH
>TRBJ2-7|-|TRBV4-3
ASSQGTGPSGEQY
>TRBJ1-1|-|TRBV30
AWSVGVYTNTEAF
>TRBJ2-7|TRBD1|TRBV4-1
ASSHPGTGPSSYEQY
>TRBJ2-7|TRBD2|TRBV27
ASSLLRGGRDEQY
>TRBJ1-1|-|TRBV6-5
ASSYGRRTEAF
>TRBJ2-1|TRBD1|TRBV7-9
ASSFRTGDEQF
>TRBJ1-1|-|TRBV7-8
ASSLAQTKNTEAF
>TRBJ2-3|TRBD2|TRBV11-2
ASSSYGGADTQY
>TRBJ2-7|-|TRBV4-3
ASSQDLVWAPKPYEQY
>TRBJ2-6|TRBD1|TRBV28
ASHSGGFFQSGANVLT
>TRBJ2-3|-|TRBV6-6
ASSYRGITDTQY
>TRBJ1-1|TRBD1|TRBV30
ALKDRGLTEAF
>TRBJ2-6|TRBD1|TRBV5-4
ASSLGDRAAGANVLT
>TRBJ2-1|TRBD2|TRBV7-3
ASGAGAVNEQF
>TRBJ1-1|TRBD1|TRBV30
AWTGQANTEAF
>TRBJ2-7|TRBD2|TRBV5-4
ASSSGPASGGASSYEQY
>TRBJ1-2|-|TRBV19
ASSTQAQVDYGYT
>TRBJ2-7|-|TRBV28
ASSPPLLSYEQY
>TRBJ2-7|-|TRBV7-9
ASTDSPSSYEQY
>TRBJ2-7|-|TRBV6-5
ASSPGGYEQY
>TRBJ1-3|TRBD1|TRBV30
AWSRGSDRGD
>TRBJ2-5|TRBD2|TRBV18
ASRITGLAGQETQY
>TRBJ1-4|-|TRBV5-4
ASSSSTATNEKLF
>TRBJ2-7|TRBD1|TRBV15
ATSSLTGDPTYEQY
>TRBJ1-2|-|TRBV7-9
ASSSGQPGYT
>TRBJ1-6|-|TRBV9
ASSVQTGDNSPLH
>TRBJ2-3|TRBD2|TRBV7-6
ASSLGSGTSGSAGDTQY
>TRBJ2-5|-|TRBV30
AWKAGAGETQY
>TRBJ2-7|TRBD1|TRBV11-2
ASSLVIGQGSYEQY
>TRBJ2-5|-|TRBV14
ASSQDLRSQETQY
>TRBJ2-1|-|TRBV29-1
SVHWGVANEQF
>TRBJ2-1|TRBD1|TRBV6-4
ASAQRGTGGFDEQF
>TRBJ1-2|-|TRBV4-1
ASSHFPLGDFKVLYT
>TRBJ2-5|TRBD1|TRBV7-9
ASSFGTGKIQETQY
>TRBJ1-6|TRBD1|TRBV25-1
ASSGTGNSPLH
>TRBJ2-5|-|TRBV20-1
SARDRETQY
>TRBJ2-7|-|TRBV28
ASSLVRSYEQY
>TRBJ2-1|TRBD2|TRBV4-1
ASSQDLPGTRASNEQF
>TRBJ1-5|-|TRBV10-3
AISARGQPQH
>TRBJ2-7|-|TRBV7-9
ASSPETGNYEQY
>TRBJ1-4|-|TRBV10-3
AMTRELNEKLF
>TRBJ2-3|-|TRBV2
ASSRELKTDTQY
>TRBJ2-7|TRBD2|TRBV10-1
ASSALAGGPYEQY
>TRBJ2-7|TRBD1|TRBV28
ASSLAGTGRGEQY
>TRBJ2-1|-|TRBV5-1
ASSSDSYNEQF